The clone carrying this T cell receptor beta chain was seen a handful of times. These data are taken from a study of blood T cells in healthy people across ages. Germline V gives CDR1 SQVTM, CDR2 ANQGSEA. The CDR3 covers 12 residues. V lost 6 bases to trimming and J lost 2 bases, with 11 bases between them. The second PCR ran roughly 6 to 12 cycles with a sample-barcoded 5' primer and J-beta primers. TCRdb itself ran the 5' RACE reads through MiXCR, one entry per CDR3 protein. The profile shows about 800,000 distinct CDR3 sequences, about 62% of them singletons. The sample taken for sequencing was blood. The rearrangement links TRBV29-1 to TRBJ2-7; D gene ambiguous. The sequence came from a young man in good health. The CDR3 DNA reads TGCAGCGTATCGGTAGCCGCCTACGAGCAGTACTTC. This gives the protein CSVSVAAYEQYF.